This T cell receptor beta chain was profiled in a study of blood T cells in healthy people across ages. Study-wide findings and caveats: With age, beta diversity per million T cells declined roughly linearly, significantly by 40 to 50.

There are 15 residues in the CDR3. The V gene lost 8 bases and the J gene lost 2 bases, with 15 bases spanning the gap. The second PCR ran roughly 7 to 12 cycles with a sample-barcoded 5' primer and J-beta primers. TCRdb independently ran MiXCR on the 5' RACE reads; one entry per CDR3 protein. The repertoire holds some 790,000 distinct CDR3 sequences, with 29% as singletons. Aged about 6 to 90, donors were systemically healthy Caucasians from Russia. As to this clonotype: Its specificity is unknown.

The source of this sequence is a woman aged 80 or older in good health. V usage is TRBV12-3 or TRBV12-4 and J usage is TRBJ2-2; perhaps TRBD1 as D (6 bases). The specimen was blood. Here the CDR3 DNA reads TGTGCCAGCTGTCCGACAGGACCTAACACCGGGGAGCTGTTTTTT. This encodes CASCPTGPNTGELFF.